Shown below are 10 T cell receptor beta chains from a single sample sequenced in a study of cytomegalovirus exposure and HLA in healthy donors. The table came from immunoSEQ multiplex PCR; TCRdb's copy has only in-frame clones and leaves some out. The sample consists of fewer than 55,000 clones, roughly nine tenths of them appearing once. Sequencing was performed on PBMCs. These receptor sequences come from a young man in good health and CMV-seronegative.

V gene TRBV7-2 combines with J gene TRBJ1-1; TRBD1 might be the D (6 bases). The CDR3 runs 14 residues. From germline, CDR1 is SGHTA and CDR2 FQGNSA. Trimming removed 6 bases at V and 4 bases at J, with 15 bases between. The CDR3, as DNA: TGTGCCAGCAGGTCGGGACAAAGGGTCACTGAAGCTTTCTTT. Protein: CASRSGQRVTEAFF.

CDR3 DNA sequence: TGCACCAGCAGCCAAGTCACTAGCGGGAGTCACGATGAGCAGTTCTTC. It encodes CTSSQVTSGSHDEQFF. The chain combines TRBV1 with TRBJ2-1; the table's D call, TRBD2, was not checked against the DNA. TRBV1 counts as a pseudogene. The CDR3 spans 16 residues.

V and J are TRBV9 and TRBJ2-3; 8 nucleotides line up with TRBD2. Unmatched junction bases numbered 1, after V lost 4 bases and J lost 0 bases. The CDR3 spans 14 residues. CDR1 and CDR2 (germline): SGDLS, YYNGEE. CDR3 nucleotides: TGTGCCAGCAGCTCTAGCGGGAGCACAGATACGCAGTATTTT. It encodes CASSSSGSTDTQYF.

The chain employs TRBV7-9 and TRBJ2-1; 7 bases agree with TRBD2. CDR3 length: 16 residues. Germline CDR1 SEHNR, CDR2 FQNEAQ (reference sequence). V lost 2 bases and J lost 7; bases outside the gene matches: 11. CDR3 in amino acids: CASSLKQSGGGNEQFF. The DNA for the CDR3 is TGTGCCAGCAGCTTAAAGCAGAGTGGGGGGGGGAATGAGCAGTTCTTC.

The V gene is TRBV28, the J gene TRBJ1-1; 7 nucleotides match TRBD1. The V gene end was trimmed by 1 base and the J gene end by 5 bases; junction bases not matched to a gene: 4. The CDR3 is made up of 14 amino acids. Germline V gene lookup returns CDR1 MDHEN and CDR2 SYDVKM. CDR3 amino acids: CASSLYSGGTEAFF. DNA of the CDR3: TGTGCCAGCAGTTTATATTCAGGGGGGACTGAAGCTTTCTTT.

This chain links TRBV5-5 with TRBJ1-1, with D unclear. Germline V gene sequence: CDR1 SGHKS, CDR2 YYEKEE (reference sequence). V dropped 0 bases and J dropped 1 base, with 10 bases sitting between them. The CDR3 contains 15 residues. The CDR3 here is CASSLGPGGNTEAFF. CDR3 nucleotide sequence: TGTGCCAGCAGCTTGGGTCCGGGAGGGAACACTGAAGCTTTCTTT.

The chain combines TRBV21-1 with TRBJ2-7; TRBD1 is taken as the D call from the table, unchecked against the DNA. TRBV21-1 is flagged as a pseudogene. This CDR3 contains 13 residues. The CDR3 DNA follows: TGTGCCCGGTCCCGGGACAGAGTCTACGAGCAGTACTTC. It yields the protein CARSRDRVYEQYF.

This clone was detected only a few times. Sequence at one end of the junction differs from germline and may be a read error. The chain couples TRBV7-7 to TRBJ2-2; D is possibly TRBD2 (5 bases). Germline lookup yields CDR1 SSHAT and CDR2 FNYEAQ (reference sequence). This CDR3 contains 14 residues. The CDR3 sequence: CASSATLATGELFF. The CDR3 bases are TGTGCTAGCAGCGCGACTCTAGCCACCGGGGAGCTGTTTTTT.

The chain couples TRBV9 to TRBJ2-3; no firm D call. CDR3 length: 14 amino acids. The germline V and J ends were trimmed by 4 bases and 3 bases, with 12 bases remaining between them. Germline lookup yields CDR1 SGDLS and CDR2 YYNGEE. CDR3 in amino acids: CASSPTTGTDTQYF. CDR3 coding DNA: TGTGCCAGCAGCCCAACGACTGGGACAGATACGCAGTATTTT.

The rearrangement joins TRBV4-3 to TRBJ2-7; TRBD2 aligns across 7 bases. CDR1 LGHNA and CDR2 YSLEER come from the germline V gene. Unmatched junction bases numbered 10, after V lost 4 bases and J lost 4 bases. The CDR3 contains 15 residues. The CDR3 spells CASSRERELWYEQYF. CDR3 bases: TGCGCCAGCAGCCGGGAGCGGGAATTATGGTACGAGCAGTACTTC.